The clone carrying this T cell receptor beta chain has a count of ten or more. TCRdb called the RT-PCR reads again in MiXCR, with one record for every CDR3 protein. Of about 680,000 distinct CDR3 sequences in the sample, 14% were seen once. CDR3 length equals 16 residues. The V gene lost 0 bases and the J gene lost 4 bases, with 12 bases spanning the gap. CDR1 LGHNA and CDR2 YNFKEQ come from the germline V gene. The clonotype was recovered from a female donor in good health, serving as a healthy control. The chain joins TRBV4-2 to TRBJ1-4, with D hard to call. Source material: memory CD4+ T cells from blood. DNA for the CDR3: TGTGCCAGCAGCCAAGATTTTGGCAGATTTAATGAAAAACTGTTTTTT. Translating gives CASSQDFGRFNEKLFF.